This TCR beta chain was sequenced during a study of cytomegalovirus exposure and HLA in healthy donors. General study findings and limits: Most CMV-associated TCR beta chains appeared HLA-restricted in a later analysis. The authors later linked a missense DCLRE1C variant to TCR beta V- and J-gene trimming. Through in vitro validation, a few CMV-associated chains were shown to be specific for CMV antigens. Immune exposure was documented only through CMV serostatus.

Germline assignment: CDR1 MGHRA and CDR2 YSYEKL. V was cut by 5 bases and J by 4 bases, with 14 bases left in between. This CDR3 has 14 residues. PCR involved 60 Vbeta and 13 Jbeta primers. Method: immunoSEQ multiplex PCR; TCRdb's copy keeps in-frame clones and lacks some. The table includes some 100,000 clones, approximately 68% detected once. With respect to this clone: Antigen unknown.

The chain has TRBV4-1 and TRBJ1-1; unclear D gene. The sequence derives from a woman in her late teens or twenties in good health and CMV-seropositive. Sequencing was performed on PBMCs. The CDR3 sequence is CASSGVGVGTEAFF. CDR3 in DNA: TGCGCCAGCAGCGGGGTCGGGGTGGGCACTGAAGCTTTCTTT.